This T cell receptor beta chain derives from a study of cytomegalovirus exposure and HLA in healthy donors. In the PCR, 60 Vbeta and 13 Jbeta primers were used. The table came from immunoSEQ multiplex PCR; TCRdb's copy has only in-frame clones and leaves some out. This listing includes tens of thousands of clones. CDR3 size: 12 residues. Trimming removed 5 bases at V and 6 bases at J, with 8 bases between. CDR1 is SGDLS and CDR2 is YYNGEE in the germline V gene. The TCR sequence derives from a girl under 18 in good health and CMV-seropositive. The chain couples TRBV9 to TRBJ2-2, with D maybe TRBD2 (5 bases). The specimen was PBMCs. CDR3 protein: CASRRESGELFF. The CDR3 DNA reads TGTGCCAGCAGACGGGAATCCGGGGAGCTGTTTTTT.